The clone carrying this TCR beta chain occurred once. This entry belongs to a study of blood T cell repertoires in COVID-19. CDR3 length: 14 residues. Losses at the gene ends were 4 bases for V and 6 bases for J; bases not matched to a gene: 7. Germline-derived CDR1 and CDR2 are KGHDR and SFDVKD. Generated by immunoSEQ multiplex PCR, the TCRdb table keeps only in-frame clones and is missing some. The sample records 200,000 or so clones, around nine tenths being singletons. The sequencing input was peripheral blood. The TCR was taken from a man in his 70s with active or convalescent COVID-19. The rearrangement links TRBV24-1 to TRBJ1-2; 7 nucleotides line up with TRBD1. The CDR3 DNA is TGTGCCACCAGTGACCTGACAGGGACAAATGGCTACACCTTC. The encoded protein is CATSDLTGTNGYTF.